This note documents a single TCR beta chain sequence. V lost 0 bases and J lost 6, with 9 bases in between. CDR1 SGHTA and CDR2 FQGNSA come from the germline V gene. The CDR3 runs 14 residues. The assay was immunoSEQ multiplex PCR, and TCRdb's table has in-frame clones only and misses some. Of tens of thousands of clones listed, roughly nine tenths are singletons. The data were obtained in a study of T cell changes during pregnancy in multiple sclerosis. Sample: peripheral blood, taken in the second trimester of pregnancy. This chain uses TRBV7-2 with TRBJ2-1; weak D call: TRBD2 (7 bases). The sequence came from a female donor in good health, enrolled as a control in a pregnancy study. The CDR3 protein is CASSLARGGNEQFF. The DNA of the CDR3 is TGTGCCAGCAGCTTAGCGAGGGGGGGCAATGAGCAGTTCTTC.